What follows are 21 T cell receptor beta chains derived from one specimen sequenced in a study of blood T cells in healthy people across ages. Alongside a J-beta primer mix, a sample-barcoded 5' primer served in a second PCR lasting roughly 6 to 11 cycles. MiXCR was run by TCRdb on the 5' RACE reads, yielding one entry per CDR3 protein. The table records around 600,000 distinct CDR3 sequences, 40% to 55% of them present only once. The source material was blood. The receptors come from an elderly man in good health.

This clonotype turned up a few times. V usage is TRBV4-3 and J usage is TRBJ2-5; D unclear. The germline V gene encodes CDR1 LGHNA and CDR2 YSLEER. This CDR3 spans 15 amino acids. Trimming removed 0 bases from V and 2 bases from J, with 10 bases in between. The DNA for the CDR3 is TGCGCCAGCAGCCAAGATCTCGGCAGACAAGAGACCCAGTACTTC. Translated, it gives CASSQDLGRQETQYF.

This clonotype has ten or more counts. The V call is TRBV4-2, the J call TRBJ2-1, with 9 bases fitting TRBD1. Germline values: CDR1 LGHNA, CDR2 YNFKEQ. This CDR3 has 17 amino acids. V was pared by 2 bases and J by 7 bases, with 12 bases of the junction left unmatched. CDR3 amino acids: CASSQSSTGGWGNEQFF. In nucleotides, the CDR3 is TGTGCCAGCAGCCAATCCTCAACAGGGGGCTGGGGGAATGAGCAGTTCTTC.

CDR3 DNA: TGCAGCGTTGTCGGGATCGGGTTTTACGAGCAGTACTTC. Encoded protein: CSVVGIGFYEQYF. This rearrangement joins TRBV29-1 to TRBJ2-7, with a weak D call TRBD2 (5 bases). The CDR3 contains 13 residues. Germline-derived CDR1 and CDR2 are SQVTM and ANQGSEA. The germline V and J ends were trimmed by 4 bases and 4 bases, with 14 bases remaining between them.

This clonotype was observed a few times. V gene TRBV2 combines with J gene TRBJ2-5; D remains ambiguous. Germline V gene sequence: CDR1 SNHLY, CDR2 FYNNEI. This CDR3 has 13 residues. V gave up 6 bases and J gave up 0 bases, with 8 bases separating them. CDR3 DNA: TGTGCCAGCAGACTGACAAACCAAGAGACCCAGTACTTC. Translation: CASRLTNQETQYF.

Concerning this clonotype itself: One junction end disagrees with the germline gene, perhaps due to a read error. The rearrangement uses TRBV7-3 and TRBJ2-3, with no clear D. CDR1 SGHTA and CDR2 FQGTGA come from the germline V gene. The CDR3 has 15 residues. The CDR3 reads CTSSLIGADTDTQYF. In nucleotides, the CDR3 is TGTACCAGCAGCTTAATCGGCGCGGACACAGATACGCAGTATTTT.

The V and J genes are TRBV20-1 and TRBJ2-1, with TRBD2 identical over 7 bases. The CDR3 length is 14 residues. Germline V gene sequence: CDR1 DFQATT, CDR2 SNEGSKA (reference sequence). J lost 3 bases, V lost 3 bases, and 5 bases had no gene match. The DNA for the CDR3 is TGCAGTGCTAGTGGGGGGGATGTCTACAATGAGCAGTTCTTC. This encodes CSASGGDVYNEQFF.

This clonotype was counted a single time. J is TRBJ1-6 and V is TRBV20-1; D unresolved. This CDR3 spans 14 amino acids. The V gene's germline CDR1 is DFQATT and CDR2 SNEGSKA (reference sequence). Trimming took 5 bases from V and 8 from J, leaving 16 bases between them. The CDR3: CSAGKLRSDSPLHF. The CDR3 DNA reads TGCAGTGCTGGGAAACTCCGCTCGGATTCACCCCTCCACTTT.

This clonotype has only a few counts. This chain links TRBV12-3 or TRBV12-4 with TRBJ2-5; TRBD2 aligns across 9 bases. The J call could be wrong; TRBJ2-7 is a better fit for the DNA end. The CDR3 length is 15 residues. The CDR3 is CASTLGLAGYYEQYF. CDR3 nucleotides: TGTGCCAGCACCCTAGGGCTAGCGGGGTACTACGAGCAGTACTTC.

This clonotype was observed a handful of times. The chain employs TRBV4-3 and TRBJ1-4; D not resolved. V dropped 1 base and J dropped 4 bases, with 13 bases sitting between them. The CDR3 runs 16 residues. Germline V CDR1 and CDR2: LGHNA, YSLEER. Here the CDR3 DNA reads TGCGCCAGCAGCCAAGCTTCCGGGAGAATTAATGAAAAACTGTTTTTT. Protein: CASSQASGRINEKLFF.

The sample holds a few counts of this clonotype. This chain links TRBV2 with TRBJ1-2, with D hard to call. CDR1 SNHLY and CDR2 FYNNEI come from the germline V gene. The V end was cut by 6 bases, the J end by 8 bases, with 7 bases between. The CDR3 covers 10 residues. This chain's CDR3 is CASSGTGYTF. DNA for the CDR3: TGTGCCAGCAGCGGCACGGGCTACACCTTC. Based on the CDR3 plus reference TRBV2 and TRBJ1-2, the full variable domain is EPEVTQTPSHQVTQMGQEVILRCVPISNHLYFYWYRQILGQKVEFLVSFYNNEISEKSEIFDDQFSVERPDGSNFTLKIRSTKLEDSAMYFCASSGTGYTFGSGTRLTVV.

Ten or more counts support this clonotype. The rearrangement joins TRBV12-3 or TRBV12-4 to TRBJ2-5, with D maybe TRBD2 (5 bases). The CDR3 consists of 13 residues. V was clipped by 6 bases and J by 2 bases, with 10 bases between them. CDR3: CASSRSGQETQYF. The CDR3 region has the DNA TGTGCCAGCAGCCGGAGCGGTCAAGAGACCCAGTACTTC.

Worth noting for this clonotype: Being one base from a much bigger clone, this may be a read error. The genes are TRBV28 and TRBJ2-7; D gene unclear. This CDR3 has 13 amino acids. V was shortened by 5 bases and J by 3 bases, with 11 bases between the two germline ends. The V gene's germline CDR1 is MDHEN and CDR2 SYDVKM. CDR3 nucleotides: TGTGCCAGCAGTAGACCCCTCTGCTACGAGCAGTACTTC. The encoded protein is CASSRPLCYEQYF.

The chain joins TRBV4-3 to TRBJ2-2; D gene ambiguous. Trimming shortened V by 0 bases and J by 1 base, and 12 bases separated the two germline ends. Germline V gene sequence: CDR1 LGHNA, CDR2 YSLEER. The CDR3 covers 17 residues. This CDR3 is CASSQDYGGWNTGELFF. The CDR3 DNA is TGCGCCAGCAGCCAAGATTACGGTGGCTGGAACACCGGGGAGCTGTTTTTT.

The J gene is TRBJ2-5, the V gene TRBV7-2, with D unresolved. V shed 3 bases and J shed 1 base, with 3 bases lying between them. The CDR3 consists of 12 residues. The germline gives CDR1 SGHTA, CDR2 FQGNSA. CDR3 sequence (DNA): TGTGCCAGCAGCTTCTTCCAAGAGACCCAGTACTTC. It encodes CASSFFQETQYF.

The V call is TRBV4-3, the J call TRBJ2-7, with TRBD1 as a possible D gene (6 bases). The CDR3 runs to 12 residues. The germline V and J ends were trimmed by 4 bases and 7 bases, with 11 bases remaining between them. Germline CDR1 and CDR2: LGHNA and YSLEER. DNA of the CDR3: TGCGCCAGCAGCCGAGGGGACAATGAGCAGTACTTC. Translation gives CASSRGDNEQYF.

In its sample, this clonotype was seen a few times. The rearrangement links TRBV20-1 to TRBJ2-7; 8 bases map to TRBD2. This CDR3 region has 14 residues. Germline lookup yields CDR1 DFQATT and CDR2 SNEGSKA (reference sequence). After removal of 5 bases from V and 3 bases from J, the junction contained 9 bases not matched to a gene. CDR3 sequence reads: CSALSGTRVYEQYF. The CDR3 DNA is TGCAGTGCTCTCTCCGGGACTAGGGTCTACGAGCAGTACTTC.

This clonotype was detected a few times. This chain joins TRBV7-2 and TRBJ2-1; unclear D gene. Looked up from germline, CDR1 is SGHTA and CDR2 is FQGNSA. The length of the CDR3 is 11 residues. The germline V and J ends were trimmed by 5 bases and 7 bases, with 6 bases remaining between them. CDR3 bases: TGTGCCAGCAGCCGTAAAAATGAGCAGTTCTTC. Translated: CASSRKNEQFF.

The chain joins TRBV29-1 to TRBJ1-1; TRBD1 matches at 7 bases. Germline V CDR1 and CDR2: SQVTM, ANQGSEA. V was clipped by 5 bases and J by 4 bases; unmatched bases: 1. The CDR3 consists of 11 residues. CDR3 DNA: TGCAGCGTTTACAGGGGCACTGAAGCTTTCTTT. Protein: CSVYRGTEAFF.

This chain uses TRBV27 with TRBJ2-3, with TRBD2 matching 7 bases. The V gene's germline CDR1 is MNHEY and CDR2 SMNVEV (reference sequence). With 8 bases clipped from V and 3 bases from J, the junction kept 8 bases outside the gene matches. The CDR3 is 14 residues long. DNA of the CDR3: TGTGCCAGCGGGCGAAGCGGGGCAACAGATACGCAGTATTTT. The encoded protein is CASGRSGATDTQYF.

For the CDR3, the DNA is TGTGCCAGCAGCTTATTCCCGGAGAGCTCCTACAATGAGCAGTTCTTC. Amino acids: CASSLFPESSYNEQFF. This sequence joins TRBV7-2 and TRBJ2-1, with unresolved D. With 2 bases removed from V and 0 bases from J, the gap between germline ends came to 11 bases. Germline V gene lookup returns CDR1 SGHTA and CDR2 FQGNSA. The CDR3 length is 16 residues.

This clonotype was observed a handful of times. This chain uses TRBV15 with TRBJ2-1; TRBD1 matches at 11 bases. This CDR3 comprises 16 residues. Germline V gene lookup returns CDR1 LNHNV and CDR2 YYDKDF (reference sequence). The V and J ends lost 3 bases and 7 bases, in that order; junction bases with no gene match: 8. CDR3: CATSSPGTGGWNEQFF. The CDR3 region has the DNA TGTGCCACCAGCAGTCCCGGGACAGGGGGATGGAATGAGCAGTTCTTC.